What follows describes a single TCR beta chain. The source of the sample is a study of blood T cell repertoires in COVID-19. CDR1 is SEHNR, CDR2 FQNEAQ, per germline (reference sequence). This CDR3 is 18 amino acids long. V was pared by 4 bases and J by 0 bases, with 19 bases between. Using immunoSEQ multiplex PCR, the repertoire was profiled, and TCRdb retains in-frame clones only, with some absent. The sample includes 140,000 to 150,000 clones, 88% of them seen just once. The chain has TRBV7-9 and TRBJ1-3, with D perhaps TRBD1 (6 bases). Sequencing was performed on PBMCs or T cells enriched from blood (not recorded which). The sequence was obtained from a woman aged 25 to 39 with acute COVID-19. The CDR3 DNA reads TGTGCCAGCAGCTCCACGCCGGGACATAAGAGCTCTGGAAACACCATATATTTT. Residues: CASSSTPGHKSSGNTIYF.